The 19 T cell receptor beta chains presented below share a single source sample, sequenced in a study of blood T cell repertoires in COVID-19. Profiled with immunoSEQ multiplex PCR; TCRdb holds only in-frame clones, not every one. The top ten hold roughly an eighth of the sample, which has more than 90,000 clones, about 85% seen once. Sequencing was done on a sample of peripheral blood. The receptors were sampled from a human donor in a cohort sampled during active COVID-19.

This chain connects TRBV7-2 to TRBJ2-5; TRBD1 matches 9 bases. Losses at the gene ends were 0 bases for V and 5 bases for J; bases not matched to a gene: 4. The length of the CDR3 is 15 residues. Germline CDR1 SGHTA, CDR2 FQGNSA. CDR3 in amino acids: CASSLAAGTGETQYF. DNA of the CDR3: TGTGCCAGCAGCTTAGCGGCGGGGACAGGGGAGACCCAGTACTTC.

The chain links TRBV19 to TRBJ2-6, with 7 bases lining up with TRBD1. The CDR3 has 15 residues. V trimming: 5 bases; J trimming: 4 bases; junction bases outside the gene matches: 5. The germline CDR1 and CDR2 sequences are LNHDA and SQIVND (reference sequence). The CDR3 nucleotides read TGTGCCAGTAGTCCGCCGGGACAGGGGGCCAACGTCCTGACTTTC. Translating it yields CASSPPGQGANVLTF.

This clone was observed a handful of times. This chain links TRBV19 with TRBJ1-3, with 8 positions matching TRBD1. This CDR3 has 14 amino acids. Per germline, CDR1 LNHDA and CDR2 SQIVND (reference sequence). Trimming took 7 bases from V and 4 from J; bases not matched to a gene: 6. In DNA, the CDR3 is TGTGCCAGTAAGACAGGGGTAACAGGAAACACCATATATTTT. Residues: CASKTGVTGNTIYF.

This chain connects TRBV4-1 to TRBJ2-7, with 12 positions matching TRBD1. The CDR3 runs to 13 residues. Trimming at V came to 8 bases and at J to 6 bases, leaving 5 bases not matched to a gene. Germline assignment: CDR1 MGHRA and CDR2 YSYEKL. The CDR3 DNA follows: TGCGCCAGCGCGGGACAGGGGGCACTCGAGCAGTACTTC. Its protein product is CASAGQGALEQYF.

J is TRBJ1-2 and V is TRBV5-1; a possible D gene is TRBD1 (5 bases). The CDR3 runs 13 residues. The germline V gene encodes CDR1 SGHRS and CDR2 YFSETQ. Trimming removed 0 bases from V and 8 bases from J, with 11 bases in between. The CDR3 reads CASSLGDQGGYTF. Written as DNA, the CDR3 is TGCGCCAGCAGCTTGGGGGATCAGGGCGGCTACACCTTC.

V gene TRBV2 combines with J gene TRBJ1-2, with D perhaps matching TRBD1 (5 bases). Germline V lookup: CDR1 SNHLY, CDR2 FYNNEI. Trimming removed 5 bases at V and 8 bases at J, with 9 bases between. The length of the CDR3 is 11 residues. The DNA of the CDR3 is TGTGCCAGCAGTTCCAGACAGGGCTACACCTTC. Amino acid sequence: CASSSRQGYTF.

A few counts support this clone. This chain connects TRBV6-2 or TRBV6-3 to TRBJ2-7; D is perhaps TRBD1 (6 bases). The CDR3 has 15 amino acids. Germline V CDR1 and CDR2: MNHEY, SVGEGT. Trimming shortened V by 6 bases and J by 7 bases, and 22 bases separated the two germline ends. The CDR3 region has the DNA TGTGCCAGCAGCCTGTCCCCCCCGACAGGAGCGGAGCAGTACTTC. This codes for CASSLSPPTGAEQYF.

CDR3 sequence: CAILVAGGSYEQYF. The CDR3 DNA reads as TGTGCCATCCTCGTAGCGGGAGGGTCCTACGAGCAGTACTTC. The gene calls are TRBV10-3 and TRBJ2-7; 11 nucleotides agree with TRBD2. Losses at the gene ends were 8 bases for V and 1 base for J; bases not matched to a gene: 4. The germline gives CDR1 ENHRY, CDR2 SYGVKD. This CDR3 is built from 14 residues.

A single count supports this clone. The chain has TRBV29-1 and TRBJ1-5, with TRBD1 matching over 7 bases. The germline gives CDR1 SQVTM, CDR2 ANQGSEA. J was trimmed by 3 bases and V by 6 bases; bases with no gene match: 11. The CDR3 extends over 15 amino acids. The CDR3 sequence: CSVKTGTDLNQPQHF. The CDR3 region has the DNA TGCAGCGTAAAAACCGGGACAGACCTCAATCAGCCCCAGCATTTT.

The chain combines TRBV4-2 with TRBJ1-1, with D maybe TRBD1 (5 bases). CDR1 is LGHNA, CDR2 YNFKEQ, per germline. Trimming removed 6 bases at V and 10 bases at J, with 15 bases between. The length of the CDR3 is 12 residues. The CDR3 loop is CASSQQDWGAFF. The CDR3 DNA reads TGTGCCAGCAGTCAACAGGACTGGGGAGCTTTCTTT.

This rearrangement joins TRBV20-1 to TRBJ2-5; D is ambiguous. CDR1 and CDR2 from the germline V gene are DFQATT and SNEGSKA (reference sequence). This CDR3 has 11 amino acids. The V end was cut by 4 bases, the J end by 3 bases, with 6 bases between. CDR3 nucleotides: TGCAGTGCTAACCCAGAAGAGACCCAGTACTTC. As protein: CSANPEETQYF.

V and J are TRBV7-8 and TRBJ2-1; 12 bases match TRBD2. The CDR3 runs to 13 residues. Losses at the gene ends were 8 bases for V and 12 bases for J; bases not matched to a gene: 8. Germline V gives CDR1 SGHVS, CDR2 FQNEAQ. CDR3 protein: CASGTSGRFGQFF. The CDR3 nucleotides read TGTGCCAGCGGTACTAGCGGGAGGTTTGGGCAGTTCTTC.

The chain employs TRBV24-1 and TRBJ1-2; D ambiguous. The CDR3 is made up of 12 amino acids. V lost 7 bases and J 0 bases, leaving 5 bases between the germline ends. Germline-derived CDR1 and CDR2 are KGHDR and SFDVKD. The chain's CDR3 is CATSSANYGYTF. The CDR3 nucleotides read TGTGCCACCAGCTCAGCTAACTATGGCTACACCTTC.

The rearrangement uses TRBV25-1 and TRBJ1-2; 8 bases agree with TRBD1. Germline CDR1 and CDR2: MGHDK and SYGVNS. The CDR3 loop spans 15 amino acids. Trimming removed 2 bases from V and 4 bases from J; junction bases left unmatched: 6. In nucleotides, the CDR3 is TGTGCCAGCAGTGAAGGGACAGGACGGGTCTATGGCTACACCTTC. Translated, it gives CASSEGTGRVYGYTF.

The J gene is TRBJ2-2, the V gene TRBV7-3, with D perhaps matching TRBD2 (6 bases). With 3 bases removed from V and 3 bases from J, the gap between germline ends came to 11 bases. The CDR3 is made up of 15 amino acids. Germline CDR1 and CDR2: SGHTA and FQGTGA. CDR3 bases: TGTGCCAGCAGCTTTGGAGGGGCGGACACCGGGGAGCTGTTTTTT. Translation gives CASSFGGADTGELFF.

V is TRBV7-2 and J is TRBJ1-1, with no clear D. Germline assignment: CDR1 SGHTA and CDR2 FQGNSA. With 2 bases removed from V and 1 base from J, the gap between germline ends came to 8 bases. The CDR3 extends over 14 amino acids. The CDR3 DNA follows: TGTGCCAGCAGCTTAAGCGCTGGGAACACTGAAGCTTTCTTT. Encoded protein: CASSLSAGNTEAFF.

The CDR3 here is CASSPWGGNTGELFF. DNA for the CDR3: TGTGCCAGCAGCCCATGGGGAGGAAACACCGGGGAGCTGTTTTTT. V gene TRBV7-2 combines with J gene TRBJ2-2, with D possibly TRBD2 on 6 matching bases. The V end lost 5 bases, the J end lost 2 bases, and 12 bases lay between the germline ends. The germline V gene has CDR1 SGHTA and CDR2 FQGNSA. This CDR3 contains 15 residues.

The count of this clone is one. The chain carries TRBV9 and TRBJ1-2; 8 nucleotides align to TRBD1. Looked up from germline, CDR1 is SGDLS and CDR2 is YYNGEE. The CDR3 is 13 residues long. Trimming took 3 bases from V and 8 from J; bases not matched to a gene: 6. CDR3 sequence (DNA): TGTGCCAGCAGCGCCCAGACAGGGGACGGCTACACCTTC. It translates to CASSAQTGDGYTF.

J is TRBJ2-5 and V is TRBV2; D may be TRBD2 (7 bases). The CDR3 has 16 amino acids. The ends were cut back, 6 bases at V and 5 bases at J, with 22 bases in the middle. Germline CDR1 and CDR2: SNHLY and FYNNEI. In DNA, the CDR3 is TGTGCCAGCAGCGAGCAAAGGGGGGGCCCGTCCGAGACCCAGTACTTC. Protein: CASSEQRGGPSETQYF. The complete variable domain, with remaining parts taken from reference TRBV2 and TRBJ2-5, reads EPEVTQTPSHQVTQMGQEVILRCVPISNHLYFYWYRQILGQKVEFLVSFYNNEISEKSEIFDDQFSVERPDGSNFTLKIRSTKLEDSAMYFCASSEQRGGPSETQYFGPGTRLLVL.